This T cell receptor (beta chain) was captured in a study of technical replicates of blood from a handful of donors. The CDR3 extends over 18 amino acids. This table comes from immunoSEQ multiplex PCR, and its TCRdb copy is limited to in-frame clones, with some not included. The sample holds about 93,000 clones, around 96% seen once. The source material was T cells isolated from PBMCs. V is TRBV21-1 and J is TRBJ1-1; the table's D call TRBD1 went unverified against the DNA. TRBV21-1 is deemed a pseudogene. This sequence was found in a human donor in good health. The CDR3 DNA reads as TGTGCCAGCAGCAGCCTATTGGGTGGCAGGGGGCCGAACACTGAAGCTTTCTTT. It codes for CASSSLLGGRGPNTEAFF.